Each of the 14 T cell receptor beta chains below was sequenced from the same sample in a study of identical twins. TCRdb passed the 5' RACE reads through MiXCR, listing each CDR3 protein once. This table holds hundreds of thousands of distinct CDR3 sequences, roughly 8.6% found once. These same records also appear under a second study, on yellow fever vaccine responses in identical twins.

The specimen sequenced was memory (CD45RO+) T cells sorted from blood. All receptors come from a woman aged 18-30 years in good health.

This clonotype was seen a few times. The CDR3 region has the DNA TGTGCCAGCTCACCCGTCTCTCGGACAGGGGCAGCCGGGGAGCTGTTTTTT. It specifies CASSPVSRTGAAGELFF. V gene TRBV18 combines with J gene TRBJ2-2, with 9 bases aligning to TRBD1. The CDR3 length is 17 residues. V lost 3 bases and J lost 6; bases outside the gene matches: 11. Germline values: CDR1 KGHSH, CDR2 LQKENI.

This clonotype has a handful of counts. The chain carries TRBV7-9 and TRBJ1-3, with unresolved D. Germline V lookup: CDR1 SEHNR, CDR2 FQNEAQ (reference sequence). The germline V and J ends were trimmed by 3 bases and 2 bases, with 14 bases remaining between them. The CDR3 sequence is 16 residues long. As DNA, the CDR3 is TGTGCCAGCAGCTTGGGAAAAAACTGGCCTGGAAACACCATATATTTT. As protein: CASSLGKNWPGNTIYF.

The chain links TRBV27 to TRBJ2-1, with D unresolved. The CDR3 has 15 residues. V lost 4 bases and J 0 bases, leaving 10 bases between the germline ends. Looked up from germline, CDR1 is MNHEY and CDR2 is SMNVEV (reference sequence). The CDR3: CASSSRDFSYNEQFF. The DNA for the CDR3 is TGTGCCAGCAGTTCAAGGGATTTCTCCTACAATGAGCAGTTCTTC.

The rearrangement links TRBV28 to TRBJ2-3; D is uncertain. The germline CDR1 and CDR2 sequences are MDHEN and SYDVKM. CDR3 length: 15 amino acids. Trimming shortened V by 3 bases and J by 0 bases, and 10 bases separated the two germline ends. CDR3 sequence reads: CASSFLTLSTDTQYF. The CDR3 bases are TGTGCCAGCAGTTTTCTAACTTTAAGCACAGATACGCAGTATTTT.

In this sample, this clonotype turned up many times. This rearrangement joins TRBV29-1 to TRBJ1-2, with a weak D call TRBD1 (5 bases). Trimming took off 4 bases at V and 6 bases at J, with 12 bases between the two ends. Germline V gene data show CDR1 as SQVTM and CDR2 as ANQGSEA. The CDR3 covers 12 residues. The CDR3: CSVGGDWDGYTF. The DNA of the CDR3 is TGCAGCGTTGGAGGGGATTGGGATGGCTACACCTTC.

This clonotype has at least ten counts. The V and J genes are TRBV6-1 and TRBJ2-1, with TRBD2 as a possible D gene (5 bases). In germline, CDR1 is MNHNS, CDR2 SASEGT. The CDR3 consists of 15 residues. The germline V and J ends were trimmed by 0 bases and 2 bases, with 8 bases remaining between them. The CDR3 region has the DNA TGTGCCAGCAGTGAAGCGGGAGAACCCTACAATGAGCAGTTCTTC. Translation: CASSEAGEPYNEQFF.

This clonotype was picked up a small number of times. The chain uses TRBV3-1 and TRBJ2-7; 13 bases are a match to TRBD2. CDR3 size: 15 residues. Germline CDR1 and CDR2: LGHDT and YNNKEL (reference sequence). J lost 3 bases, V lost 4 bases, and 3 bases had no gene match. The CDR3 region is CASSRGLAGDYEQYF. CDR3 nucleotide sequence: TGTGCCAGCAGCCGAGGACTAGCGGGAGACTACGAGCAGTACTTC.

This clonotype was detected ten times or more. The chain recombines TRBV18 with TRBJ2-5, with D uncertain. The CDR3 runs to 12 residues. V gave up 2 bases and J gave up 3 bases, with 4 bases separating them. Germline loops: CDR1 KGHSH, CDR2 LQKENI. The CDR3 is CASSPKEETQYF. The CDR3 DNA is TGTGCCAGCTCACCAAAGGAAGAGACCCAGTACTTC.

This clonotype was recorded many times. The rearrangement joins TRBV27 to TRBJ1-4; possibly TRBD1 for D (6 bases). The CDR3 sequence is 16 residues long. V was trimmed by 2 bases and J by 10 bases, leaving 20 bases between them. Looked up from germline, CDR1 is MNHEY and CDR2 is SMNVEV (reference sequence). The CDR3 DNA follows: TGTGCCAGCAGTTTAATTTCTACGGCGGGGGCGGGAAAACTGTTTTTT. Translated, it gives CASSLISTAGAGKLFF. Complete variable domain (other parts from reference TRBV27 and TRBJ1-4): EAQVTQNPRYLITVTGKKLTVTCSQNMNHEYMSWYRQDPGLGLRQIYYSMNVEVTDKGDVPEGYKVSRKEKRNFPLILESPSPNQTSLYFCASSLISTAGAGKLFFGSGTQLSVL.

The CDR3 DNA reads as TGTGCCAGCAGGGCCAAAAGGGAGGGCTTCGAAAAACTGTTTTTT. The encoded protein is CASRAKREGFEKLFF. The rearrangement uses TRBV28 and TRBJ1-4, with unresolved D. Germline-derived CDR1 and CDR2 are MDHEN and SYDVKM. V lost 6 bases and J 8 bases, leaving 19 bases between the germline ends. CDR3 length equals 15 residues.

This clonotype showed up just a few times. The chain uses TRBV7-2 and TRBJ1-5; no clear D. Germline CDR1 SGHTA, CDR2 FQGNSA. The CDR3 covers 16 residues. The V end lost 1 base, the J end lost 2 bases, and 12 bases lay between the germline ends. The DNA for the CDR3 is TGTGCCAGCAGCTTAGGTGGATCTCGGGGCAATCAGCCCCAGCATTTT. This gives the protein CASSLGGSRGNQPQHF.

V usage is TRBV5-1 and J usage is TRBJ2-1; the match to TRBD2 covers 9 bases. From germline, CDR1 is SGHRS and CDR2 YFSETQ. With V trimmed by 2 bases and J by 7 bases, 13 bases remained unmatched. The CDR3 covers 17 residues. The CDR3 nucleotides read TGCGCCAGCAGCTTAGGACTAGCGCTCCAGTCGGGAAATGAGCAGTTCTTC. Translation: CASSLGLALQSGNEQFF.

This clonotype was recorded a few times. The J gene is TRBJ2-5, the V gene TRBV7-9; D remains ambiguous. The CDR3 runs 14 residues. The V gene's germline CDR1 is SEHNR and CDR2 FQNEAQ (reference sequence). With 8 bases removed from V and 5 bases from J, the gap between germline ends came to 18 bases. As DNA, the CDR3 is TGTGCCAGCTTAACCCACAACCCAGAGGAGACCCAGTACTTC. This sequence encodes CASLTHNPEETQYF.

CDR3 residues: CSARDSGGLETQYF. DNA for the CDR3: TGCAGTGCTAGAGATTCGGGGGGGTTGGAGACCCAGTACTTC. This chain connects TRBV20-1 to TRBJ2-5; 8 bases match TRBD2. CDR1 is DFQATT and CDR2 is SNEGSKA in the germline V gene (reference sequence). The CDR3 totals 14 residues. Trimming cost V 0 bases and J 5 bases; bases outside gene matches: 5.